This entry lists 19 T cell receptor beta chains sequenced from one sample in a study of cytomegalovirus exposure and HLA in healthy donors. The PCR ran on 60 Vbeta and 13 Jbeta primers. Profiled with immunoSEQ multiplex PCR; TCRdb holds only in-frame clones, not every one. The sample holds more than 95,000 clones, around 66% seen once. The sample taken for sequencing was PBMCs. The receptors were sampled from a woman aged 50 to 65 in good health and CMV-seronegative.

The chain uses TRBV18 and TRBJ2-7, with 13 bases lining up with TRBD2. Trimming removed 6 bases from V and 2 bases from J; junction bases left unmatched: 10. The germline V gene encodes CDR1 KGHSH and CDR2 LQKENI. The CDR3 consists of 17 residues. CDR3 bases: TGTGCCAGCTCCCCTGGACTAGCGGGAGAAGGGGCCTACGAGCAGTACTTC. As protein: CASSPGLAGEGAYEQYF.

This sequence joins TRBV14 and TRBJ2-2; D is perhaps TRBD1 (6 bases). Trimming took off 8 bases at V and 6 bases at J, with 16 bases between the two ends. Germline V gene data show CDR1 as SGHDN and CDR2 as FVKESK. The CDR3 consists of 14 residues. The CDR3 region has the DNA TGTGCCAGCCGAGGGACACCCCTGGCCGGGGAGCTGTTTTTT. Its translation is CASRGTPLAGELFF.

In DNA form, the CDR3 reads TGTGCCAGCACCGAGGATAACTATGGCTACACCTTC. This translates into CASTEDNYGYTF. The rearrangement uses TRBV28 and TRBJ1-2; D gene unclear. Germline CDR1 and CDR2: MDHEN and SYDVKM. Trimming took 7 bases from V and 1 from J, leaving 7 bases between them. The CDR3 spans 12 residues.

This sequence joins TRBV7-2 and TRBJ2-1; D ambiguous. This CDR3 has 14 amino acids. Trimming shortened V by 1 base and J by 8 bases, and 12 bases separated the two germline ends. Germline V gene lookup returns CDR1 SGHTA and CDR2 FQGNSA. CDR3 in DNA: TGTGCCAGCAGCTTAGTGGGTAGCTCGGATGAGCAGTTCTTC. Translation gives CASSLVGSSDEQFF.

The chain links TRBV29-1 to TRBJ2-5; 7 nucleotides agree with TRBD1. The J call is doubtful: the DNA matches TRBJ2-7 better. The V gene's germline CDR1 is SQVTM and CDR2 ANQGSEA. The CDR3 has 13 residues. In DNA, the CDR3 is TGCAGCGCGAGGGGGCAGACATACTACGAGCAGTACTTC. This codes for CSARGQTYYEQYF.

V is TRBV7-2 and J is TRBJ2-5; D possibly corresponds to TRBD1 (6 bases). Judging by the DNA end, TRBJ2-7 fits better; the J call may be wrong. This CDR3 spans 13 amino acids. CDR1 is SGHTA, CDR2 FQGNSA, per germline. CDR3 loop: CASSLTGFYEQYF. CDR3 in DNA: TGTGCCAGCAGCCTTACAGGGTTCTACGAGCAGTACTTC.

This chain joins TRBV28 and TRBJ2-7; TRBD2 is a possible D gene (5 bases). Germline CDR1 is MDHEN and CDR2 is SYDVKM. The V and J ends lost 6 bases and 0 bases respectively, with 12 bases between them. The CDR3 has 14 residues. In DNA, the CDR3 is TGTGCCAGCAGAAGCGGTGCCACCTCCTACGAGCAGTACTTC. This encodes CASRSGATSYEQYF.

The chain combines TRBV5-1 with TRBJ1-2; 7 bases line up with TRBD1. This CDR3 region has 16 residues. CDR1 SGHRS and CDR2 YFSETQ come from the germline V gene. V trimming: 2 bases; J trimming: 6 bases; junction bases outside the gene matches: 13. CDR3 region: CASSLSVTGVEDGYTF. The CDR3 nucleotides are TGCGCCAGCAGCTTATCCGTCACAGGGGTAGAGGATGGCTACACCTTC.

In this sample, this clone turned up a few times. The chain combines TRBV19 with TRBJ2-1, with TRBD2 matching 14 bases. The CDR3 sequence is 19 residues long. Germline-derived CDR1 and CDR2 are LNHDA and SQIVND (reference sequence). The V segment lost 4 bases and the J segment 0 bases; nucleotides outside the gene matches: 8. As DNA, the CDR3 is TGTGCCAGTAGTACACCGGGACTAGCGGGGGTTGGCTCCTACAATGAGCAGTTCTTC. It is translated as CASSTPGLAGVGSYNEQFF.

The chain uses TRBV27 and TRBJ2-1, with a possible D match to TRBD1 (5 bases). This CDR3 is built from 16 residues. Trimming took 3 bases from V and 4 from J, leaving 16 bases between them. CDR1 is MNHEY and CDR2 is SMNVEV in the germline V gene (reference sequence). Here the CDR3 reads CASSFQGRWGYNEQFF. Written as DNA, the CDR3 is TGTGCCAGCAGTTTCCAGGGCAGATGGGGATACAATGAGCAGTTCTTC.

V is TRBV4-1 and J is TRBJ2-7; D is perhaps TRBD2 (5 bases). Trimming stripped 0 bases from V and 5 bases from J, with 14 bases between. The CDR3 is made up of 15 amino acids. CDR1 is MGHRA and CDR2 is YSYEKL in the germline V gene. The CDR3 here is CASSQEASPGDEQYF. The DNA for the CDR3 is TGCGCCAGCAGCCAAGAGGCTAGCCCCGGCGACGAGCAGTACTTC.

The chain carries TRBV4-1 and TRBJ2-4; no definite D call. There are 11 residues in the CDR3. Germline assignment: CDR1 MGHRA and CDR2 YSYEKL. Deletions cut 0 bases from V and 10 bases from J, with 4 bases between. CDR3 protein: CASSQDRIQYF. CDR3 in DNA: TGCGCCAGCAGCCAAGACAGGATTCAGTACTTC.

The chain recombines TRBV11-3 with TRBJ2-7; D unresolved. Germline values: CDR1 SGHNT, CDR2 YENEEA. The ends were cut back, 5 bases at V and 2 bases at J, with 16 bases in the middle. The CDR3 covers 15 residues. The CDR3 spells CASSPSGTTAYEQYF. The CDR3 nucleotides read TGTGCCAGCAGCCCCTCGGGTACTACCGCCTACGAGCAGTACTTC.

This chain joins TRBV9 and TRBJ2-5, with TRBD1 matching over 10 bases. CDR1 is SGDLS and CDR2 is YYNGEE in the germline V gene. V shed 0 bases and J 0 bases; nucleotides not matched to a gene: 14. The CDR3 length is 20 residues. CDR3 region: CASSVAPGTGDRGNQETQYF. In DNA form, the CDR3 reads TGTGCCAGCAGCGTAGCCCCCGGGACAGGGGATAGAGGGAACCAAGAGACCCAGTACTTC.

The V gene is TRBV5-6, the J gene TRBJ2-3; a weak D match, TRBD2 (6 bases). The V end was cut by 2 bases, the J end by 0 bases, with 13 bases between. Germline values: CDR1 SGHDT, CDR2 YYEEEE. The CDR3 spans 16 residues. CDR3 coding DNA: TGTGCCAGCAGCTTAATCGGGGGAGAAAGCACAGATACGCAGTATTTT. Protein sequence: CASSLIGGESTDTQYF.

The chain is built from TRBV7-9 and TRBJ2-3; weak D call: TRBD2 (5 bases). Trimming shortened V by 5 bases and J by 2 bases, and 14 bases separated the two germline ends. Germline loops: CDR1 SEHNR, CDR2 FQNEAQ (reference sequence). The CDR3 covers 15 residues. CDR3 region: CASSLNLAVTDTQYF. CDR3 DNA sequence: TGTGCCAGCAGCCTCAACCTAGCTGTCACAGATACGCAGTATTTT.

V gene TRBV11-2 combines with J gene TRBJ1-3; D may be TRBD1 (6 bases). Trimming stripped 5 bases from V and 0 bases from J, with 11 bases between. The CDR3 sequence is 15 residues long. The germline V gene encodes CDR1 SGHAT and CDR2 FQNNGV. CDR3 loop: CASSAGQNSGNTIYF. The CDR3 DNA reads TGTGCCAGCAGCGCCGGACAGAACTCTGGAAACACCATATATTTT.

The V call is TRBV18, the J call TRBJ2-2; TRBD2 might be the D (6 bases). The V gene's germline CDR1 is KGHSH and CDR2 LQKENI. V gave up 4 bases and J gave up 4 bases, with 22 bases separating them. The CDR3 sequence is 18 residues long. CDR3 DNA: TGTGCCAGCTCACTTTTCCGTTTAAGGCGCGGGACCACCGGGGAGCTGTTTTTT. It is translated as CASSLFRLRRGTTGELFF.

Only a few counts were recorded for this clone. The chain uses TRBV4-1 and TRBJ2-7, with 9 bases identical to TRBD1. Germline V gene data show CDR1 as MGHRA and CDR2 as YSYEKL. This CDR3 is 16 amino acids long. V shed 3 bases, J shed 5 bases, and the junction held 11 bases outside the gene matches. CDR3 bases: TGCGCCAGCAGCCACCCGGGACAGGGCCAGGAGGACGAGCAGTACTTC. Residues: CASSHPGQGQEDEQYF.